Listed below are T cell receptor beta chains from one sample, sequenced in a study of T cells expressing NK-cell markers. Using the 5' RACE reads, TCRdb records one entry per CDR3 protein without DNA. The sample table includes some 600,000 distinct CDR3 sequences. Sequenced sample: blood T cells: a sorted CD56 or NKG2C T cell subset, CD4+ or CD8+ T cells, or bulk PBMC T cells (not recorded which). The source of these receptors is a man aged 18 to 35 in good health. Both conserved end residues are part of each CDR3.

v_gene: TRBV6-1; len: 16; j_gene: TRBJ1-5; CDR3aa: CASKSSSGVSNQPQHF
v_gene: TRBV5-1; len: 13; j_gene: TRBJ2-7; CDR3aa: CASSLGSFLEQYF
v_gene: TRBV12-3/TRBV12-4; len: 16; j_gene: TRBJ2-4; CDR3aa: CASRRGQGIAKNIQYF
v_gene: TRBV5-1; len: 14; j_gene: TRBJ1-1; CDR3aa: CASSLRGDGEKAFF
v_gene: TRBV7-2; len: 17; j_gene: TRBJ2-2; CDR3aa: CASSLRGRHPNTGELFF
v_gene: TRBV18; len: 14; j_gene: TRBJ1-1; CDR3aa: CASSLPGRGAEAFF
v_gene: TRBV28; len: 15; j_gene: TRBJ2-4; CDR3aa: CASNARGEPKNIQYF
v_gene: TRBV20-1; len: 19; j_gene: TRBJ2-4; CDR3aa: CGSYSDGTGGTGAKNIQYF
v_gene: TRBV6-5; len: 19; j_gene: TRBJ2-1; CDR3aa: CASSSPGLAGSSSYNEQFF
v_gene: TRBV20-1; len: 13; j_gene: TRBJ2-1; CDR3aa: CSARDPLAGGPIF
v_gene: TRBV20-1; len: 17; j_gene: TRBJ2-2; CDR3aa: CSARDRGTGGDSGELFF
v_gene: TRBV24-1; len: 12; j_gene: TRBJ2-1; CDR3aa: CATSGRYNEQFF